This TCR beta chain was sequenced for a study of shared clonotypes between healthy human individuals (dated by TCRdb to about 2020). For the wider study: A few men and a couple of women, aged 18 to 49 years, made up the cohort. To increase sequencing depth and limit assay-specific biases, TCR repertoire library preparation and sequencing were carried out by different laboratories using diverse techniques. Leukapheresis yielded between about 0.9 and 8.9 billion PBMCs per donor. For each donor, three plates each were used for CD4 naive and CD4 memory, two plates were used for CD8 naive, and one plate was used for CD8 memory. To estimate repertoire size and how much clonotype sharing occurs between individuals, the study deeply sequenced the blood TCR repertoires of roughly 5 healthy adults.

Donors were healthy HIV-negative adults with no recently reported acute infections or vaccinations. Only Caucasian adults living in Nashville, Tennessee, USA were represented among the donors. The CD8 memory samples were a combination of magnetically selected CD45RO+ cells and CCR7-negative CD45RA+ effector memory (TemRA) cells. Blood was collected by leukapheresis, and PBMCs were isolated by Ficoll-Histopaque density gradient centrifugation and then cryopreserved in liquid nitrogen vapor phase. Purity and quantity of every magnetically sorted T cell population were checked by analytical flow cytometry. From each sorted fraction, genomic DNA was isolated and quantified by UV absorbance on a Nanodrop 2000c. About this clone itself: No cognate antigen has been identified for it. Base qualities were left out, and no much larger clone turns up one base away.

Overall study results and their limits: Higher generation probabilities were observed for clonotypes shared by all four sorted-subset donors than for non-shared clonotypes. Estimated clonotype richness was generally larger for naive than for memory subsets. Because the study included a small number of donors, the genetic and exposure-history diversity represented was limited. Based on pairwise subsampling, the degree of clonotype sharing among donors was expected to be affected by sequencing depth. Sharing across several donors was observed for approximately 5% of naive CD4, over 3% of naive CD8, roughly 2.4% of memory CD4, and roughly 0.4% of memory CD8 clonotypes. Incomplete sequencing was indicated by rarefaction of sorted-subset datasets, despite the large sequencing depth. Only blood was sampled, and tissue TCR repertoires likely differ from those in blood.

Using the deep immunoSEQ assay, multiplex PCR amplified TCR CDR3 regions from genomic DNA. Extracted genomic DNA from each cell subset was spread evenly across all wells of several immunoSEQ 96-well plates, with each plate serving as a replicate. For sorted subsets, each replicate PCR was loaded with roughly 200 ng genomic DNA, equivalent to about 30,000 T cell genomes. The purified libraries were quantified using a Qubit 3.0 fluorometer, sized with a Bioanalyzer 2100, and then quantified again using the KAPA Library Quantification kit. A separate single-read 150-cycle Illumina NextSeq 550 flow cell was used to sequence each immunoSEQ 96-well plate. The original pipeline was this. Because the immunoSEQ output held only junctional sequences and lacked quality scores, the filtering could not match the filtering applied to full-length reads. To assign V/J genes and CDR3, sequences were annotated against IMGT germline references using PyIR, a Python wrapper for IgBLAST v1.9. Reads with weak V/J assignments (E-value above 1e-6), missing CDR3, stop codons, out-of-frame junctions, or ambiguous translated residues were removed. A V3J clonotype was defined by an identical inferred V gene, J gene, and CDR3 amino acid sequence. To compute the percentage overlap between repertoires, the number of shared unique clonotypes was divided by the size of the smaller repertoire. Repertoire richness was assessed with RTK rarefaction, the Chao1 estimator, and Recon v2.1 estimates of unobserved clonotypes. For all TCRbeta clonotypes obtained by the gDNA method from several donors, generation probabilities were computed with OLGA. The source is immuneACCESS, and TCRdb retained only in-frame sequences with V and J called. Part of the clones is not carried over; for the studies checked, unresolved V genes explain less than half of this, and the remainder is unexplained. The DNA gave D and trimming, while V, J and clone size come from that table. The sample data list some 700,000 clones, and about 92% of these were observed just once. The ten largest make up approximately 35% of the sample.

CDR1 and CDR2 (LGHNA, YSLEER) derive from the germline V gene. Germline trimming: 3 bases from V, 4 bases from J; junction bases outside gene matches: 12. From the cysteine up to the phenylalanine, the CDR3 has a length of 18 residues. Only the CDR3 region is kept as DNA, spanning 54 bases read in frame from base 1. This TCR was sampled from a man aged 18 to 30 in good health. Some clones in this sample may be carry-over from other donors' samples. Sequenced material: memory CD8+ T cells from PBMCs. What the cell subset or site label conveys for this sample: CD45RO+ cells pooled with CCR7-negative TemRA cells. The chain joins TRBV4-3 to TRBJ2-1, and 10 junction bases match TRBD1. The DNA sequence is given as TGCGCCAGCAGCCAGGAAGGGACAGGGGCCTTGGGTTACAATGAGCAGTTCTTC. Translation gives CASSQEGTGALGYNEQFF.